In its sample, the clone carrying this T cell receptor beta chain was seen many times. The antigen remains undetermined. The V segment lost 5 bases and the J segment 4 bases; nucleotides outside the gene matches: 13. The CDR3 has 16 amino acids. Germline-derived CDR1 and CDR2 are SGHTA and FQGNSA. RNA transcripts were the template, and TCR beta CDR3 regions were amplified from them. Scientists carried out first-round RT-PCR using HTBI primers and then a second-round multiplex PCR. TCRdb called the multiplex PCR reads again in MiXCR, with one record for every CDR3 protein. The table records 350,000 to 400,000 distinct CDR3 sequences, around 20% of them present only once. These data originate in a study of Graves' ophthalmopathy and Graves' hyperthyroidism. Overall study context: Sampling took place at initial diagnosis, with peripheral blood obtained before any treatment. Study-wide results and limits: Blood repertoires reportedly contained most expanded thyroid clonotypes above 0.001 frequency.

The authors diagnosed from clinical symptoms, serum thyroxine, TRAb, thyroid ultrasound and orbital computed tomography. This TCR was sampled from a woman under 30 with Graves' ophthalmopathy. The specimen sequenced was peripheral blood. This chain joins TRBV7-2 and TRBJ2-5, with 7 bases identical to TRBD2. The CDR3 nucleotides are TGTGCCAGCAGCCCGGTTAGGGTGGCGGGAGTAGAGACCCAGTACTTC. Translated, it gives CASSPVRVAGVETQYF.